The 30 T cell receptor beta chains below were found in one sample sequenced in a study of blood T cell repertoires in COVID-19. Only in-frame clones appear in the TCRdb table, and some are missing; sequencing was by immunoSEQ multiplex PCR. This sample has 350,000 to 500,000 clones, with about 88% found just once. The sequencing sample was made of PBMCs or T cells enriched from blood (not recorded which). Receptor source: a woman aged 18-29 years who had been exposed to COVID-19.

The chain couples TRBV6-1 to TRBJ2-7, with 11 bases matching TRBD2. The germline V gene has CDR1 MNHNS and CDR2 SASEGT. V was pared by 3 bases and J by 5 bases, with 6 bases of the junction left unmatched. The CDR3 consists of 15 residues. The CDR3 here is CASSEGTSGGHEQYF. The CDR3 DNA reads TGTGCCAGCAGTGAGGGGACTAGCGGCGGCCACGAGCAGTACTTC.

The chain joins TRBV5-6 to TRBJ2-7, with a weak D call TRBD2 (5 bases). This CDR3 has 15 amino acids. Germline lookup yields CDR1 SGHDT and CDR2 YYEEEE. V lost 5 bases, J lost 3 bases, and 18 bases lay in between. The CDR3 sequence is CASRPMTKWDYEQYF. As DNA, the CDR3 is TGTGCCAGCAGACCGATGACTAAGTGGGACTACGAGCAGTACTTC. Variable domain in full (rest from reference TRBV5-6 and TRBJ2-7): DAGVTQSPTHLIKTRGQQVTLRCSPKSGHDTVSWYQQALGQGPQFIFQYYEEEERQRGNFPDRFSGHQFPNYSSELNVNALLLGDSALYLCASRPMTKWDYEQYFGPGTRLTVT.

This rearrangement joins TRBV3-1 (or the pseudogene TRBV3-2) to TRBJ2-3, with D unresolved. Trimming cost V 3 bases and J 4 bases, with 8 bases left between them. Looked up from germline, CDR1 is LGHDT and CDR2 is YNNKEL (reference sequence). The CDR3 loop spans 13 amino acids. CDR3 amino acids: CASSHAGADTQYF. The CDR3 region has the DNA TGTGCCAGCAGCCACGCAGGTGCAGATACGCAGTATTTT.

In its sample, this clone was seen a few times. The chain recombines TRBV18 with TRBJ2-1; TRBD1 aligns across 9 bases. This CDR3 has 14 amino acids. V was pared by 8 bases and J by 5 bases, with 7 bases of the junction left unmatched. In germline, CDR1 is KGHSH, CDR2 LQKENI. As DNA, the CDR3 is TGTGCCAGCGGGAAGGGACAGGGCAACAATGAGCAGTTCTTC. Translating gives CASGKGQGNNEQFF.

The rearrangement joins TRBV7-8 to TRBJ2-5; D is unresolved. The CDR3 is made up of 12 amino acids. V dropped 2 bases and J dropped 5 bases, with 6 bases sitting between them. Germline values: CDR1 SGHVS, CDR2 FQNEAQ. The chain's CDR3 is CASSLLEETQYF. The CDR3 DNA follows: TGTGCCAGCAGCTTATTGGAGGAGACCCAGTACTTC.

This chain connects TRBV5-6 to TRBJ1-2; D unresolved. The CDR3 extends over 12 amino acids. The ends were cut back, 3 bases at V and 5 bases at J, with 8 bases in the middle. Germline assignment: CDR1 SGHDT and CDR2 YYEEEE. CDR3 in amino acids: CASSSNLYGYTF. CDR3 DNA: TGTGCCAGCAGCTCTAATTTATATGGCTACACCTTC.

V is TRBV19 and J is TRBJ1-2; D call uncertain. With 8 bases removed from V and 8 bases from J, the gap between germline ends came to 24 bases. The CDR3 consists of 15 residues. Germline loops: CDR1 LNHDA, CDR2 SQIVND (reference sequence). In DNA form, the CDR3 reads TGTGCCAGTGAGTCCGGGGAGGGCGGCTATAAAGGCTACACCTTC. This codes for CASESGEGGYKGYTF.

The chain couples TRBV15 to TRBJ2-1; 7 nucleotides align to TRBD2. CDR1 and CDR2 (germline): LNHNV, YYDKDF (reference sequence). The CDR3 is 13 amino acids. The V gene end was trimmed by 2 bases and the J gene end by 6 bases; junction bases not matched to a gene: 1. The CDR3 coding sequence is TGTGCCACCAGCAGACAGCGGGGCAATGAGCAGTTCTTC. Amino acids: CATSRQRGNEQFF.

J is TRBJ2-1 and V is TRBV5-4, with D perhaps TRBD2 (6 bases). Per the germline V gene, CDR1 is SGHNT and CDR2 is YYREEE (reference sequence). CDR3 size: 14 residues. V lost 6 bases to trimming and J lost 7 bases, with 17 bases between them. The CDR3 region is CASMGEALDNEQFF. CDR3 nucleotides: TGTGCCAGCATGGGGGAGGCCCTGGATAATGAGCAGTTCTTC.

J is TRBJ2-7 and V is TRBV5-3, with 9 bases identical to TRBD2. Being an ORF, TRBV5-3 has a function that is uncertain. CDR3 length: 17 residues. After removal of 3 bases from V and 2 bases from J, the junction contained 12 bases not matched to a gene. For the CDR3, the DNA is TGTGCCAGAAGCTGTCGTAGCGGGGGCCCTATTCCCTACGAGCAGTACTTC. Its protein product is CARSCRSGGPIPYEQYF.

This chain joins TRBV3-1 (or the pseudogene TRBV3-2) and TRBJ2-7; possibly TRBD2 for D (5 bases). The CDR3 runs 12 residues. V shed 1 base and J shed 7 bases, with 8 bases lying between them. From germline, CDR1 is LGHDT and CDR2 YNNKEL (reference sequence). The CDR3 nucleotides read TGTGCCAGCAGCCAAGGGGAGATTGAGCAGTACTTC. Amino acids: CASSQGEIEQYF.

The chain carries TRBV28 and TRBJ2-1, with 8 bases aligning to TRBD2. The CDR3 covers 16 residues. The trim removed 1 base at V and 3 bases at J, leaving 5 bases unmatched. Germline V lookup: CDR1 MDHEN, CDR2 SYDVKM. In nucleotides, the CDR3 is TGTGCCAGCAGTTTATTAAGCGGGAGAGACTACAATGAGCAGTTCTTC. This codes for CASSLLSGRDYNEQFF.

The chain has TRBV11-2 and TRBJ2-7, with 7 nucleotides matching TRBD1. CDR3 length: 15 amino acids. Germline CDR1 and CDR2: SGHAT and FQNNGV. V gave up 1 base and J gave up 3 bases; unmatched junction bases: 6. The CDR3 loop reads CASSLAPDRSYEQYF. The CDR3 nucleotides are TGTGCCAGCAGCTTAGCCCCGGACAGGAGCTACGAGCAGTACTTC.

Only a few counts were recorded for this clone. The genes are TRBV28 and TRBJ1-4; 11 bases map to TRBD1. CDR1 and CDR2 (germline): MDHEN, SYDVKM. The CDR3 length is 14 residues. V dropped 6 bases and J dropped 11; count of bases not matched to a gene: 8. CDR3 DNA sequence: TGTGCCAGCAGCCTACTTGGACAGGGGGCGAAACTGTTTTTT. Protein: CASSLLGQGAKLFF. The full variable domain, rest sourced from reference TRBV28 and TRBJ1-4, is DVKVTQSSRYLVKRTGEKVFLECVQDMDHENMFWYRQDPGLGLRLIYFSYDVKMKEKGDIPEGYSVSREKKERFSLILESASTNQTSMYLCASSLLGQGAKLFFGSGTQLSVL.

The chain links TRBV9 to TRBJ2-3; 8 nucleotides align to TRBD2. With V trimmed by 3 bases and J by 4 bases, 7 bases remained unmatched. The CDR3 has 15 amino acids. Per the germline V gene, CDR1 is SGDLS and CDR2 is YYNGEE. The CDR3 loop is CASSAKAGEADTQYF. In DNA, the CDR3 is TGTGCCAGCAGCGCTAAAGCGGGAGAAGCAGATACGCAGTATTTT.

This chain uses TRBV3-1 (or the pseudogene TRBV3-2) with TRBJ2-5, with D perhaps matching TRBD2 (5 bases). The CDR3 is 17 amino acids. Germline CDR1 LGHDT, CDR2 YNNKEL (reference sequence). V was cut by 0 bases and J by 0 bases, with 14 bases left in between. DNA for the CDR3: TGTGCCAGCAGCCAAGATCGAGGCGGACTGTACCAAGAGACCCAGTACTTC. Residues: CASSQDRGGLYQETQYF.

The chain combines TRBV7-2 with TRBJ2-7; 7 bases are a match to TRBD1. Trimming removed 5 bases from V and 2 bases from J; junction bases left unmatched: 6. CDR1 SGHTA and CDR2 FQGNSA come from the germline V gene. CDR3 length: 14 residues. The CDR3 region has the DNA TGTGCCAGCAGCGCAAGACAGGGACCCTACGAGCAGTACTTC. Translating it yields CASSARQGPYEQYF. The entire variable domain, with the rest obtained from reference TRBV7-2 and TRBJ2-7, is as follows: GAGVSQSPSNKVTEKGKDVELRCDPISGHTALYWYRQSLGQGLEFLIYFQGNSAPDKSGLPSDRFSAERTGGSVSTLTIQRTQQEDSAVYLCASSARQGPYEQYFGPGTRLTVT.

The chain couples TRBV19 to TRBJ1-5; TRBD1 matches 9 bases. The V and J ends lost 8 bases and 6 bases, in that order; junction bases with no gene match: 11. From germline, CDR1 is LNHDA and CDR2 SQIVND (reference sequence). The CDR3 runs 15 residues. The chain's CDR3 is CASEETGGVGQPQHF. Here the CDR3 DNA reads TGTGCCAGTGAAGAGACAGGGGGGGTAGGTCAGCCCCAGCATTTT.

Of note for this clone: Other DNA sequences in the sample encode the same CDR3. The V and J genes are TRBV5-1 and TRBJ2-5, with D tentatively TRBD1 (6 bases). V gave up 0 bases and J gave up 4 bases, with 7 bases separating them. The germline V gene has CDR1 SGHRS and CDR2 YFSETQ. The length of the CDR3 is 13 residues. The CDR3 sequence: CASSLGGGETQYF. CDR3 DNA: TGCGCCAGCAGCTTGGGAGGGGGAGAGACCCAGTACTTC. The full variable domain, with the rest looked up from reference TRBV5-1 and TRBJ2-5, is KAGVTQTPRYLIKTRGQQVTLSCSPISGHRSVSWYQQTPGQGLQFLFEYFSETQRNKGNFPGRFSGRQFSNSRSEMNVSTLELGDSALYLCASSLGGGETQYFGPGTRLLVL.

The J gene is TRBJ1-6, the V gene TRBV28, with D perhaps TRBD1 (5 bases). The CDR3 runs to 14 residues. CDR1 and CDR2 from the germline V gene are MDHEN and SYDVKM. Trimming removed 3 bases from V and 7 bases from J, with 10 bases in between. The CDR3 DNA follows: TGTGCCAGCAGTTTCGACAGAAAGAATTCACCCCTCCACTTT. Translation: CASSFDRKNSPLHF.

The V and J genes are TRBV30 and TRBJ2-1; D ambiguous. This CDR3 comprises 11 residues. The germline CDR1 and CDR2 sequences are GTSNPN and SVGIG (reference sequence). Trimming left V 1 base short and J 6 bases short, with 4 bases between. The CDR3 DNA is TGTGCCTGGAGTGCCTTCAATGAGCAGTTCTTC. Translated: CAWSAFNEQFF.

The chain uses TRBV28 and TRBJ1-1; no reliable D call. V was trimmed by 5 bases and J by 10 bases, leaving 14 bases between them. The length of the CDR3 is 12 residues. Germline values: CDR1 MDHEN, CDR2 SYDVKM. CDR3 nucleotides: TGTGCCAGCAGTCTCCAGCGCCGGGGAGCTTTCTTT. Protein sequence: CASSLQRRGAFF.

The gene calls are TRBV9 and TRBJ1-4, with 8 bases that match TRBD1. The CDR3 has 15 residues. J was trimmed by 6 bases and V by 2 bases; bases with no gene match: 6. The germline CDR1 and CDR2 sequences are SGDLS and YYNGEE. The CDR3 DNA reads TGTGCCAGCAGCGTCGGGCCAGGGGGCCATGAAAAACTGTTTTTT. It is translated as CASSVGPGGHEKLFF.

This clone was picked up one time. The rearrangement joins TRBV19 to TRBJ2-7; the D gene is possibly TRBD2 (6 bases). Germline V gene lookup returns CDR1 LNHDA and CDR2 SQIVND (reference sequence). V dropped 2 bases and J dropped 2 bases, with 13 bases sitting between them. CDR3 size: 15 residues. CDR3 amino acids: CASSITLATTYEQYF. In nucleotides, the CDR3 is TGTGCCAGTAGTATAACTCTAGCGACAACCTACGAGCAGTACTTC.

The V and J genes are TRBV10-2 and TRBJ1-1; D call uncertain. Germline V gene data show CDR1 as WSHSY and CDR2 as SAAADI. Deletions cut 0 bases from V and 5 bases from J, with 16 bases between. CDR3 length: 16 residues. The CDR3: CASSESFDAGFTEAFF. The CDR3 coding sequence is TGCGCCAGCAGTGAGTCGTTCGACGCAGGTTTTACTGAAGCTTTCTTT.

This rearrangement joins TRBV4-3 to TRBJ2-7; 7 nucleotides agree with TRBD1. Germline CDR1 reads LGHNA; CDR2 reads YSLEER. V dropped 4 bases and J dropped 5; count of bases not matched to a gene: 11. The CDR3 runs 15 residues. The CDR3 DNA is TGCGCCAGCAGCCGCCTACCGGGACAGAGGGACGAGCAGTACTTC. It specifies CASSRLPGQRDEQYF.

The chain links TRBV7-3 to TRBJ1-1; TRBD1 might be the D (5 bases). The V and J ends lost 2 bases and 1 base respectively, with 8 bases between them. CDR1 and CDR2 (germline): SGHTA, FQGTGA. This CDR3 spans 14 amino acids. CDR3 protein: CASSLSGANTEAFF. The CDR3 region has the DNA TGTGCCAGCAGCTTATCTGGGGCGAACACTGAAGCTTTCTTT.

The chain recombines TRBV7-9 with TRBJ2-7; D may be TRBD1 (6 bases). V was clipped by 2 bases and J by 0 bases, with 14 bases between them. Germline-derived CDR1 and CDR2 are SEHNR and FQNEAQ (reference sequence). The CDR3 totals 16 residues. This chain's CDR3 is CASSLPPRGNSYEQYF. CDR3 bases: TGTGCCAGCAGCTTACCCCCGAGGGGGAACTCCTACGAGCAGTACTTC.

This clone appeared once. The chain employs TRBV5-8 and TRBJ2-3, with TRBD2 matching over 11 bases. V lost 5 bases and J lost 5; bases outside the gene matches: 10. CDR3 length: 16 amino acids. The germline gives CDR1 SGHTS, CDR2 YDEGEE. This CDR3 is CASSFPGTSGRDTQYF. CDR3 nucleotide sequence: TGTGCCAGCAGTTTCCCCGGGACTAGCGGACGAGATACGCAGTATTTT.

The gene calls are TRBV4-3 and TRBJ1-4; D is ambiguous. Per the germline V gene, CDR1 is LGHNA and CDR2 is YSLEER. V was clipped by 0 bases and J by 8 bases, with 13 bases between them. The CDR3 is 15 residues long. The CDR3 DNA sequence: TGCGCCAGCAGCCAAGATTCGCAGTCATGGGAAAAACTGTTTTTT. Translating gives CASSQDSQSWEKLFF.